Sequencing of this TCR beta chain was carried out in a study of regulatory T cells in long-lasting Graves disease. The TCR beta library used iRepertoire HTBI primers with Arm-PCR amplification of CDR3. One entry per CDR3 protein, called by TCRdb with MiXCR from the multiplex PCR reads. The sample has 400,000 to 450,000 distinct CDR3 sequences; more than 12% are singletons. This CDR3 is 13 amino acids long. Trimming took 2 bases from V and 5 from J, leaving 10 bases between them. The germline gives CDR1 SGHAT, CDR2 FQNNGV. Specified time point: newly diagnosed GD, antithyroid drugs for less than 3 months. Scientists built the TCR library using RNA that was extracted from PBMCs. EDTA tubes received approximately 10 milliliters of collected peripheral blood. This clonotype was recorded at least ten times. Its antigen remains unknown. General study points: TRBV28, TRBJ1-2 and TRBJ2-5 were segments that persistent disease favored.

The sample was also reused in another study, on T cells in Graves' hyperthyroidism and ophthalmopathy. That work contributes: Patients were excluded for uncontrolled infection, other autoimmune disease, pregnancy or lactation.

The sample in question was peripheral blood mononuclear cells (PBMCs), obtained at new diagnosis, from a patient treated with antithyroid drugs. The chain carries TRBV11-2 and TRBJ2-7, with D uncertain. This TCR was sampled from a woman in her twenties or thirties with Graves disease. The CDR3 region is CASSLISKHEQYF. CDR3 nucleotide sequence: TGTGCCAGCAGCTTAATAAGCAAACACGAGCAGTACTTC.